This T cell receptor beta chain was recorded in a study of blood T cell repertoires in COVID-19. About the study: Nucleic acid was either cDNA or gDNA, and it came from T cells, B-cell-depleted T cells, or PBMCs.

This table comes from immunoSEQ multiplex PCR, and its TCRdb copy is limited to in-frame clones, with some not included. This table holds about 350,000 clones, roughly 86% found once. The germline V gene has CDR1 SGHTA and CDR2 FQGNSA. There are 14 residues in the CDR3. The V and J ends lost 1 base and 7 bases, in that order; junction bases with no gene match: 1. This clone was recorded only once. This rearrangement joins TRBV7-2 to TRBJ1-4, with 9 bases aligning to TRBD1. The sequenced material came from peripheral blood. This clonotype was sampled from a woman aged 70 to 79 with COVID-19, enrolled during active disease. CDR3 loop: CASSLDRGLEKLFF. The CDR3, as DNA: TGTGCCAGCAGCTTAGACAGGGGGCTTGAAAAACTGTTTTTT.